Detailed here is one TCR beta chain. Its antigen is as yet unknown. The record originates from a study of cytomegalovirus exposure and HLA in healthy donors. The ends lost 0 bases at V and 1 base at J; junction bases unmatched: 6. CDR3 length: 20 residues. Per the germline V gene, CDR1 is SGHRS and CDR2 is YFSETQ. Study outcomes and limitations: Later work found that TCR association rates differed between HLA loci; DRB1 had the most and HLA-C the fewest. What TCR beta sequences reportedly achieved was accurate prediction of HLA-A and HLA-B alleles in most subjects.

With 60 Vbeta and 13 Jbeta primers, the PCR was carried out. The table came from immunoSEQ multiplex PCR; TCRdb's copy has only in-frame clones and leaves some out. The table has about 90,000 clones, roughly 72% seen once; the top ten hold 0.57%. The rearrangement uses TRBV5-1 and TRBJ2-6; TRBD2 aligns across 14 bases. Sequenced sample: PBMCs. The TCR originated in a man aged 25-40 years in good health and CMV-seronegative. This CDR3 reads CASSLVGTSGSVSGANVLTF. CDR3 bases: TGCGCCAGCAGCTTGGTAGGGACTAGCGGGAGTGTTTCTGGGGCCAACGTCCTGACTTTC.